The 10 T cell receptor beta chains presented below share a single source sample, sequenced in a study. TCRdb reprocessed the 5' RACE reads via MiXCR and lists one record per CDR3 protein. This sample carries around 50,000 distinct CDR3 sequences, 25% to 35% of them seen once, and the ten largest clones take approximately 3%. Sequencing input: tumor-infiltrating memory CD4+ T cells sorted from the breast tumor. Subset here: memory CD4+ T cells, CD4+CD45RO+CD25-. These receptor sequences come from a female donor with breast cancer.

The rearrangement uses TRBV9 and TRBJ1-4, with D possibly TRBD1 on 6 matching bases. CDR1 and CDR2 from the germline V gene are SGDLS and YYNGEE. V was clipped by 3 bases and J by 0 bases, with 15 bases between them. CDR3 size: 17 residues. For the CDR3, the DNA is TGTGCCAGCAGCGCCAAGGGGGAGGCTGCAACTAATGAAAAACTGTTTTTT. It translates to CASSAKGEAATNEKLFF.

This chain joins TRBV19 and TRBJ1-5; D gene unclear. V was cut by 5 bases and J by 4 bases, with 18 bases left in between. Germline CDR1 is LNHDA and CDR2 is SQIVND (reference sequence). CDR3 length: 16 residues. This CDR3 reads CASSRAGPGRNQPQHF. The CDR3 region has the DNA TGTGCCAGTAGTCGGGCCGGTCCAGGACGGAATCAGCCCCAGCATTTT.

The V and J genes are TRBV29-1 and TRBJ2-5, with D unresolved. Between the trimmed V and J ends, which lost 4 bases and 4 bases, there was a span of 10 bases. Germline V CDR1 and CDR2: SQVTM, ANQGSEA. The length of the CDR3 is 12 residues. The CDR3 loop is CSVVVVVETQYF. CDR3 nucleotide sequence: TGCAGCGTTGTGGTCGTCGTAGAGACCCAGTACTTC.

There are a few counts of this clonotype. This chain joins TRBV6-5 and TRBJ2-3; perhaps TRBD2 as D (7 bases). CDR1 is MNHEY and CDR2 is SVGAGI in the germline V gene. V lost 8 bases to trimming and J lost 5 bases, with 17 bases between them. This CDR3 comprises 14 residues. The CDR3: CASGGRGARDTQYF. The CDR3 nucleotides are TGTGCCAGCGGGGGCCGGGGGGCGCGAGATACGCAGTATTTT.

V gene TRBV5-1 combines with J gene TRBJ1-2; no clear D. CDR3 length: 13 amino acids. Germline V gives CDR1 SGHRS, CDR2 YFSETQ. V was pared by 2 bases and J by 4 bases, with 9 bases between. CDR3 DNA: TGCGCCAGCAGCTTTGGCGCGTCCTATGGCTACACCTTC. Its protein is CASSFGASYGYTF.

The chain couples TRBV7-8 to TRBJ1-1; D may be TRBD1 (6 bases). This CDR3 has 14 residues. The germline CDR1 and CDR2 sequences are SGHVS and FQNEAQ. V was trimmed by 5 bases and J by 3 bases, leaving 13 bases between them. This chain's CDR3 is CASSRPGAYTEAFF. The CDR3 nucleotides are TGTGCCAGCAGCCGACCGGGGGCTTACACTGAAGCTTTCTTT.

This CDR3 reads CASSLGTVITYGYTF. Here the CDR3 DNA reads TGTGCCAGCAGCTTGGGGACGGTTATTACCTATGGCTACACCTTC. This chain connects TRBV5-5 to TRBJ1-2; no firm D call. This CDR3 is 15 amino acids long. The ends were cut back, 0 bases at V and 4 bases at J, with 13 bases in the middle. The germline V gene has CDR1 SGHKS and CDR2 YYEKEE (reference sequence). The full variable domain, in which reference TRBV5-5 and TRBJ1-2 provide the parts outside the CDR3, is DAGVTQSPTHLIKTRGQQVTLRCSPISGHKSVSWYQQVLGQGPQFIFQYYEKEERGRGNFPDRFSARQFPNYSSELNVNALLLGDSALYLCASSLGTVITYGYTFGSGTRLTVV.

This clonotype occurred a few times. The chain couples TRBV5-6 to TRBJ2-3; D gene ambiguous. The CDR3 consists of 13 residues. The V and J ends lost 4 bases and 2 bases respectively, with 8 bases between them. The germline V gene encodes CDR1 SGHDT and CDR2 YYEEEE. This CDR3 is CASSKSLTDTQYF. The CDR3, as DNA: TGTGCCAGCAGCAAATCCCTCACAGATACGCAGTATTTT.

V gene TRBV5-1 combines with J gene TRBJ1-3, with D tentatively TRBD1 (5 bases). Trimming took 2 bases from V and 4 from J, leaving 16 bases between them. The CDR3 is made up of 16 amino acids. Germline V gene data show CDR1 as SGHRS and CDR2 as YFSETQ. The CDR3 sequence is CASSFDQGGGGNTIYF. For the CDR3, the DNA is TGCGCCAGCAGCTTTGATCAGGGAGGCGGAGGAAACACCATATATTTT.

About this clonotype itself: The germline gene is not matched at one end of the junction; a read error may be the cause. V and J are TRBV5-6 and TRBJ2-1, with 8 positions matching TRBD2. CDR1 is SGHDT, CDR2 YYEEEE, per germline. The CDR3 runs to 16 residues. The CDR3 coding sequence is TGTGCCAGCAGCCCCGAAGCGGGAGCGTTCTACAATGATCAGTTCTTC. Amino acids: CASSPEAGAFYNDQFF.